This T cell receptor (beta chain) came from a study of OX40 agonist ivuxolimab in advanced cancers. Study summary: Hepatocellular carcinoma, melanoma, renal cell or head and neck cancer affected the dose-escalation patients. About 42% of patients had received prior checkpoint inhibitor therapy.

Measured with immunoSEQ multiplex PCR; TCRdb has only the in-frame clones, and not every one. The sample contains about 79,000 clones, 92% of which appear only once. CDR1 SGHNT and CDR2 YYREEE come from the germline V gene (reference sequence). Losses at the gene ends were 4 bases for V and 5 bases for J; bases not matched to a gene: 11. CDR3 length: 15 residues. The J gene is TRBJ2-5, the V gene TRBV5-4, with 7 bases that match TRBD1. This TCR came from an adult with an advanced solid tumor such as melanoma, head and neck, liver or kidney cancer. The sample consisted of CD4+ or CD8+ T cells sorted from blood, taken in a trial of the OX40 agonist ivuxolimab. CDR3 in amino acids: CASSPGTVGIETQYF. The CDR3 bases are TGTGCCAGCAGCCCGGGGACAGTGGGAATTGAGACCCAGTACTTC.